One sample yielded the 31 T cell receptor beta chains listed below, sequenced in a study of CD8 T cells in ankylosing spondylitis. One entry per CDR3 protein results from TCRdb running MiXCR on the 5' RACE reads. The sample records some 200,000 distinct CDR3 sequences, approximately 18% being singletons. The material sequenced was blood, either unsorted or a sorted T cell fraction (not recorded which). The source of these receptors is a male donor between 5 and 29 years old with ankylosing spondylitis or in good health (not recorded which).

V usage is TRBV20-1 and J usage is TRBJ2-2; no reliable D call. CDR3 length: 12 amino acids. The germline V and J ends were trimmed by 4 bases and 4 bases, with 7 bases remaining between them. Germline assignment: CDR1 DFQATT and CDR2 SNEGSKA (reference sequence). In DNA, the CDR3 is TGCAGTGCTAACATGGGCACCGGGGAGCTGTTTTTT. It codes for CSANMGTGELFF.

There are many counts of this clonotype. The chain employs TRBV29-1 and TRBJ2-1; 9 bases line up with TRBD2. V lost 4 bases to trimming and J lost 2 bases; unmatched junction nucleotides: 3. This CDR3 contains 14 residues. The germline V gene encodes CDR1 SQVTM and CDR2 ANQGSEA. The CDR3, as DNA: TGCAGCGTTGTGCAGCGGGAGGCCTACAATGAGCAGTTCTTC. Its protein product is CSVVQREAYNEQFF.

J is TRBJ2-1 and V is TRBV25-1, with D possibly matching TRBD2 (6 bases). CDR3 length: 14 residues. V was shortened by 3 bases and J by 6 bases, with 12 bases between the two germline ends. From germline, CDR1 is MGHDK and CDR2 SYGVNS. CDR3 protein: CASSETRTLNEQFF. CDR3 in DNA: TGTGCCAGCAGTGAGACTAGAACTCTCAATGAGCAGTTCTTC.

This clonotype has a count of ten or more. The gene calls are TRBV24-1 and TRBJ2-7; D tentatively reads TRBD1 or TRBD2 (5 bases each). The CDR3 totals 15 residues. Germline CDR1 KGHDR, CDR2 SFDVKD. V lost 3 bases and J lost 4, with 15 bases in between. CDR3 coding DNA: TGTGCCACCAGTGATACAAGATCTGGGGGATACGAGCAGTACTTC. This codes for CATSDTRSGGYEQYF.

This clonotype was seen ten or more times. The V gene is TRBV12-3 or TRBV12-4, the J gene TRBJ2-1, with a tentative D call TRBD1 (5 bases). The ends were cut back, 7 bases at V and 8 bases at J, with 15 bases in the middle. The CDR3 extends over 13 amino acids. CDR3 residues: CASTPPQGHEQFF. The CDR3 DNA is TGTGCCAGCACCCCGCCCCAGGGCCATGAGCAGTTCTTC.

This chain connects TRBV20-1 to TRBJ2-7; 9 bases match TRBD2. Germline V CDR1 and CDR2: DFQATT, SNEGSKA (reference sequence). CDR3 length: 14 residues. V dropped 0 bases and J dropped 7; count of bases not matched to a gene: 7. The CDR3 DNA follows: TGCAGTGCTAGAGACGGGGCGGGAGGGCCGGAGCAGTACTTC. Protein product: CSARDGAGGPEQYF.

At least ten counts were recorded for this clonotype. The chain links TRBV20-1 to TRBJ2-7; D may be TRBD2 (6 bases). Germline values: CDR1 DFQATT, CDR2 SNEGSKA (reference sequence). Trimming took 0 bases from V and 0 from J, leaving 12 bases between them. The CDR3 has 15 amino acids. The CDR3 is CSAREYGGASYEQYF. For the CDR3, the DNA is TGCAGTGCTAGAGAGTATGGCGGGGCCTCCTACGAGCAGTACTTC.

This clonotype was recorded many times. This rearrangement joins TRBV4-1 to TRBJ2-7, with D maybe TRBD2 (5 bases). The CDR3 extends over 16 amino acids. Looked up from germline, CDR1 is MGHRA and CDR2 is YSYEKL. V dropped 1 base and J dropped 0 bases, with 13 bases sitting between them. In nucleotides, the CDR3 is TGCGCCAGCAGCCAAGCTTTTCCGGGGAGCTCCTACGAGCAGTACGTC. Amino acids: CASSQAFPGSSYEQYV.

The J gene is TRBJ2-1, the V gene TRBV9; 7 bases match TRBD2. With V trimmed by 0 bases and J by 12 bases, 9 bases remained unmatched. The CDR3 sequence is 14 residues long. CDR1 SGDLS and CDR2 YYNGEE come from the germline V gene. In DNA form, the CDR3 reads TGTGCCAGCAGCGTAGATAGTACGGGAGGAGCGCAGTTCTTC. Amino acid sequence: CASSVDSTGGAQFF.

The chain is built from TRBV29-1 and TRBJ1-4; D is uncertain. The CDR3 contains 14 residues. Germline assignment: CDR1 SQVTM and CDR2 ANQGSEA. V was pared by 1 base and J by 0 bases, with 6 bases between. The CDR3 sequence is CSVEGGATNEKLFF. CDR3 DNA sequence: TGCAGCGTTGAAGGAGGCGCAACTAATGAAAAACTGTTTTTT. The entire variable domain, with the rest obtained from reference TRBV29-1 and TRBJ1-4, is as follows: SAVISQKPSRDICQRGTSLTIQCQVDSQVTMMFWYRQQPGQSLTLIATANQGSEATYESGFVIDKFPISRPNLTFSTLTVSNMSPEDSSIYLCSVEGGATNEKLFFGSGTQLSVL.

V gene TRBV20-1 combines with J gene TRBJ1-1, with a tentative D call TRBD1 (5 bases). Between the trimmed V and J ends, which lost 1 base and 3 bases, there was a span of 9 bases. This CDR3 region has 13 residues. CDR1 DFQATT and CDR2 SNEGSKA come from the germline V gene (reference sequence). In DNA form, the CDR3 reads TGCAGTGCTAGAGGTGGGGGATACACTGAAGCTTTCTTT. Its protein product is CSARGGGYTEAFF.

There are many counts of this clonotype. The chain employs TRBV7-9 and TRBJ1-2; no definite D call. Per the germline V gene, CDR1 is SEHNR and CDR2 is FQNEAQ (reference sequence). This CDR3 has 12 residues. Trimming left V 1 base short and J 6 bases short, with 6 bases between. The chain's CDR3 is CASSLGAHGYTF. Written as DNA, the CDR3 is TGTGCCAGCAGCTTAGGGGCGCATGGCTACACCTTC.

There are many counts of this clonotype. This chain uses TRBV5-6 with TRBJ2-1; 13 bases match TRBD2. CDR3 length equals 15 residues. Germline V gene lookup returns CDR1 SGHDT and CDR2 YYEEEE. V trimming: 4 bases; J trimming: 8 bases; junction bases outside the gene matches: 6. DNA for the CDR3: TGTGCCAGCAGCCAAGGGACTAGCGGGATGCATGAGCAGTTCTTC. It is translated as CASSQGTSGMHEQFF.

This clonotype has at least ten counts. CDR3 nucleotide sequence: TGCAGTGCTCTAAGGACTAGCGGAGGGAAGAATGAGCAGTTCTTC. This encodes CSALRTSGGKNEQFF. This rearrangement joins TRBV20-1 to TRBJ2-1, with 10 bases lining up with TRBD2. This CDR3 is built from 15 residues. From germline, CDR1 is DFQATT and CDR2 SNEGSKA (reference sequence). The V segment lost 5 bases and the J segment 7 bases; nucleotides outside the gene matches: 11.

In its sample, this clonotype was seen many times. The chain uses TRBV7-2 and TRBJ2-5; the D gene could be TRBD1 or TRBD2 (5 bases each). The V end lost 6 bases, the J end lost 2 bases, and 10 bases lay between the germline ends. The V gene's germline CDR1 is SGHTA and CDR2 FQGNSA. The CDR3 totals 13 residues. CDR3 loop: CASRRGVQETQYF. CDR3 coding DNA: TGTGCCAGCAGACGAGGGGTTCAAGAGACCCAGTACTTC.

This clonotype has at least ten counts. The chain employs TRBV20-1 and TRBJ2-3; TRBD2 matches at 12 bases. The CDR3 is made up of 16 amino acids. Germline CDR1 is DFQATT and CDR2 is SNEGSKA (reference sequence). The trim removed 0 bases at V and 3 bases at J, leaving 4 bases unmatched. CDR3 loop: CSARDPTSGRTDTQYF. The CDR3 DNA follows: TGCAGTGCTAGAGATCCGACTAGCGGGAGAACAGATACGCAGTATTTT.

In its sample, this clonotype was seen many times. The CDR3 sequence: CASSPTVNSGNTIYF. For the CDR3, the DNA is TGTGCCAGCAGCCCGACAGTGAACTCTGGAAACACCATATATTTT. The chain recombines TRBV12-3 or TRBV12-4 with TRBJ1-3, with D perhaps TRBD1 (5 bases). V was shortened by 6 bases and J by 0 bases, with 12 bases between the two germline ends. The CDR3 has 15 residues.

J is TRBJ2-7 and V is TRBV6-1, with 9 bases matching TRBD1. V dropped 6 bases and J dropped 3; count of bases not matched to a gene: 3. The CDR3 contains 13 residues. Germline assignment: CDR1 MNHNS and CDR2 SASEGT. The CDR3 region is CASSSTGGYEQYV. CDR3 nucleotide sequence: TGTGCCAGCAGCTCGACAGGGGGCTACGAGCAGTACGTC.

This clonotype was seen repeatedly, ten times or more. V gene TRBV5-6 combines with J gene TRBJ2-6; 9 nucleotides agree with TRBD1. Per germline, CDR1 SGHDT and CDR2 YYEEEE. V gave up 6 bases and J gave up 0 bases; unmatched junction bases: 7. The CDR3 consists of 17 residues. In DNA, the CDR3 is TGTGCCAGCACTAGACAGGGGGAAAGCTCTGGGGCCAACGTCCTGACTTTC. Translation: CASTRQGESSGANVLTF.

There are many counts of this clonotype. The genes are TRBV20-1 and TRBJ2-3, with 9 bases that match TRBD1. Germline CDR1 DFQATT, CDR2 SNEGSKA (reference sequence). The CDR3 has 17 amino acids. V was pared by 2 bases and J by 6 bases, with 15 bases of the junction left unmatched. CDR3 sequence: CSARFAPGQGVGDTQYF. The DNA of the CDR3 is TGCAGTGCTAGATTTGCCCCGGGACAGGGCGTAGGGGATACGCAGTATTTT.

This clonotype showed up many times. Here the CDR3 reads CASATKRASGYNEQFF. DNA for the CDR3: TGCGCCAGCGCCACGAAACGGGCTAGCGGATACAATGAGCAGTTCTTC. The chain combines TRBV5-1 with TRBJ2-1; 7 positions agree with TRBD2. Germline V gene sequence: CDR1 SGHRS, CDR2 YFSETQ. The CDR3 is made up of 16 amino acids. Trimming removed 7 bases from V and 4 bases from J; junction bases left unmatched: 14.

This clonotype was found many times. The gene calls are TRBV14 and TRBJ2-2, with D unresolved. Germline V gives CDR1 SGHDN, CDR2 FVKESK. The CDR3 runs to 15 residues. V shed 3 bases and J shed 3 bases, with 11 bases lying between them. CDR3 loop: CASSQSRLDTGELFF. DNA of the CDR3: TGTGCCAGCAGCCAGAGCAGGTTGGACACCGGGGAGCTGTTTTTT.

V and J are TRBV5-1 and TRBJ1-4; 12 positions match TRBD1. The CDR3 covers 15 residues. Germline V CDR1 and CDR2: SGHRS, YFSETQ. V was pared by 4 bases and J by 10 bases, with 8 bases of the junction left unmatched. The CDR3 protein is CASSGGQGALRKLFF. CDR3 in DNA: TGCGCCAGCAGCGGGGGACAGGGGGCTCTGAGAAAACTGTTTTTT.

The chain employs TRBV10-3 and TRBJ2-3; TRBD2 matches 7 bases. The V gene's germline CDR1 is ENHRY and CDR2 SYGVKD. V lost 1 base, J lost 2 bases, and 3 bases stayed unmatched. The length of the CDR3 is 15 residues. The CDR3 DNA follows: TGTGCCATCAGTGAGTTCGCGGGAGTCACAGATACGCAGTATTTT. Translated: CAISEFAGVTDTQYF.

The rearrangement links TRBV5-6 to TRBJ2-1; a weak D match, TRBD2 (6 bases). Germline V gives CDR1 SGHDT, CDR2 YYEEEE. This CDR3 region has 12 residues. The ends were cut back, 2 bases at V and 10 bases at J, with 10 bases in the middle. The CDR3 DNA reads as TGTGCCAGCAGCTTTAGCGGCCCGGAGCAGTTCTTC. It is translated as CASSFSGPEQFF.

This clonotype was counted ten times or more. The V gene is TRBV4-3, the J gene TRBJ2-1, with TRBD2 matching 10 bases. The CDR3 has 15 residues. The V gene's germline CDR1 is LGHNA and CDR2 YSLEER. Unmatched junction bases numbered 3, after V lost 1 base and J lost 6 bases. The CDR3 DNA sequence: TGCGCCAGCAGCCAAGTGGCTAGCGGGAGCAATGAGCAGTTCTTC. Protein product: CASSQVASGSNEQFF.

This chain links TRBV18 with TRBJ2-1, with a tentative D call TRBD1 (6 bases). Germline values: CDR1 KGHSH, CDR2 LQKENI. This CDR3 has 13 residues. V lost 5 bases, J lost 10 bases, and 15 bases lay in between. CDR3 region: CASSSTQGTEQFF. CDR3 sequence (DNA): TGTGCCAGCTCATCAACACAGGGAACCGAGCAGTTCTTC.

This clonotype was counted many times. This sequence joins TRBV5-1 and TRBJ1-6, with 8 bases fitting TRBD1. Germline CDR1 reads SGHRS; CDR2 reads YFSETQ. Trimming cost V 3 bases and J 7 bases; bases outside gene matches: 3. CDR3 length: 14 residues. The CDR3 reads CASSSGQENSPLHF. The CDR3 DNA is TGCGCCAGCAGCTCGGGACAGGAGAATTCACCCCTCCACTTT.

This clonotype showed up many times. J is TRBJ2-5 and V is TRBV12-3 or TRBV12-4; D gene uncertain. Trimming shortened V by 3 bases and J by 2 bases, and 7 bases separated the two germline ends. This CDR3 spans 13 amino acids. The CDR3 is CASSLGGQETQYF. In DNA form, the CDR3 reads TGTGCCAGCAGTTTGGGCGGACAAGAGACCCAGTACTTC.

This clonotype was seen only a few times. CDR3 residues: CATSREGHSNQPQHF. In DNA form, the CDR3 reads TGTGCCACCAGCAGAGAGGGTCATAGCAATCAGCCCCAGCATTTT. The chain recombines TRBV15 with TRBJ1-5, with D unclear. Germline V gene data show CDR1 as LNHNV and CDR2 as YYDKDF (reference sequence). The CDR3 consists of 15 residues. V gave up 0 bases and J gave up 0 bases, with 6 bases separating them.

CDR3 protein: CASSLGGAKETQYF. CDR3 DNA sequence: TGCGCCAGCAGCTTGGGTGGTGCTAAAGAGACCCAGTACTTC. The chain couples TRBV5-1 to TRBJ2-5; D not resolved. Deletions cut 0 bases from V and 3 bases from J, with 9 bases between. Germline V gene lookup returns CDR1 SGHRS and CDR2 YFSETQ. CDR3 length: 14 amino acids.